This T cell receptor (beta chain) was documented in a study of shared clonotypes between healthy human individuals. For every subset, genomic DNA was evenly distributed across several immunoSEQ plates. The method was immunoSEQ multiplex PCR; TCRdb's version includes in-frame clones alone and lacks a portion of them. The top ten hold more than 0.85% of the sample, which has around 1.1 million clones, approximately 75% seen once. Sequencing was carried out using memory CD4+ T cells from PBMCs. This sample's subset: CD45RA-negative fraction. The sequence derives from a man aged 18 to 29 in good health. Some clones in this sample may be carry-over from other donors' samples.

This chain's CDR3 is CASSVEGGSYEQYF. In DNA, the CDR3 is TGTGCCAGCAGCGTAGAAGGGGGCTCCTACGAGCAGTACTTC. The V gene is TRBV9, the J gene TRBJ2-7, with TRBD1 as a possible D gene (6 bases). Trimming stripped 0 bases from V and 0 bases from J, with 7 bases between. CDR3 length: 14 amino acids. Germline V lookup: CDR1 SGDLS, CDR2 YYNGEE.